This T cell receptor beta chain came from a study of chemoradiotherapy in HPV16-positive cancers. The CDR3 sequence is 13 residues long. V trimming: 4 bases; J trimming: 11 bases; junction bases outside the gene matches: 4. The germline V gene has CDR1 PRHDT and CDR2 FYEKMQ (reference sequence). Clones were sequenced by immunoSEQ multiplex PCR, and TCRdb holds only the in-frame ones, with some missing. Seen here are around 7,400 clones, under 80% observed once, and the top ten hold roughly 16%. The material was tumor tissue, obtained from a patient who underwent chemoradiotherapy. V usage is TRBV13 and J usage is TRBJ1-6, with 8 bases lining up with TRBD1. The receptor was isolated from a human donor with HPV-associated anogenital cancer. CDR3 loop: CASSSRGLAPLHF. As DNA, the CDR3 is TGTGCCAGCAGCTCCAGGGGGCTGGCACCCCTCCACTTT.